This TCR beta chain derives from a study of blood T cell repertoires in COVID-19. Study overall: Samples representing acute and convalescent COVID-19 were sourced from the United States, Italy and Spain.

Only in-frame clones appear in the TCRdb table, and some are missing; sequencing was by immunoSEQ multiplex PCR. The data show 120,000 or so clones, around two thirds seen once. The sequence derives from a woman between 65 and 79 years old with acute or convalescent COVID-19. Sample: peripheral blood.

The CDR3 nucleotides are TGTGCCAGCAGCACCGAGGAGGGACAGAATGTGGATGGCTACACCTTC. Residues: CASSTEEGQNVDGYTF. The chain uses TRBV21-1 and TRBJ1-2; the D call TRBD1 from the table was never checked on the DNA. TRBV21-1 is a known pseudogene. The CDR3 totals 16 residues.